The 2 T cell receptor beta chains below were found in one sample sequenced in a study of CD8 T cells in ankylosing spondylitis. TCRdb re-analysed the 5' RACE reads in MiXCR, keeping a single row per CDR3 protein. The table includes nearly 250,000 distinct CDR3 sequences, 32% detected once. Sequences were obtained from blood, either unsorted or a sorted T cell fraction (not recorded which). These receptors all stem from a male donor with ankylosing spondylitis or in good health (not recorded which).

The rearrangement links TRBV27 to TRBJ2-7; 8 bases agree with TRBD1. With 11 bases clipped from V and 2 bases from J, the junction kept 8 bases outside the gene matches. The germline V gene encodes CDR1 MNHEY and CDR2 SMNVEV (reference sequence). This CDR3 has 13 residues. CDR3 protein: CASRARGPYEQYF. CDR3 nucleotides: TGTGCCTCTCGAGCCAGGGGGCCCTACGAGCAGTACTTC.

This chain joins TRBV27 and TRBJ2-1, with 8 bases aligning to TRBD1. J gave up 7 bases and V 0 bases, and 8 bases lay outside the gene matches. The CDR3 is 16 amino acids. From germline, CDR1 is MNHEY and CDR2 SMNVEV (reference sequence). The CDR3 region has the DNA TGTGCCAGCAGTTTATCGAGGCAGGGGGCTAGGAATGAGCAGTTCTTC. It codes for CASSLSRQGARNEQFF.